A selection of T cell receptor beta chains follows, all from one sample in a study of T cell clonotyping in hematopoietic cell transplantation. TCRdb keeps only in-frame clones here, not all; method: immunoSEQ multiplex PCR. This table has 6,700 or so clones, under 98% appearing once. Material: peripheral blood mononuclear cells, obtained before stem cell transplant. The receptors were gathered from a man between 65 and 85 years old with acute myeloid leukemia. Some clones in this sample may be carry-over from other donors' samples. Both conserved end residues are part of each CDR3. The D gene is left open where the match is weak. Not all rows give a size; the values are once, few, many and, for expanded clones, a class.

D,V,size,length,J,DNA,CDR3
TRBD1,TRBV5-4,once,15,TRBJ2-5,TGTGCCAGCAGTCCGGACAGGGGGCAGGGAGAGACCCAGTACTTC,CASSPDRGQGETQYF
.,TRBV15,.,14,TRBJ1-2,TGTGCCACCAGCAGCTTTCAAGTCCTTAAAGGCTACACCTTC,CATSSFQVLKGYTF
TRBD1,TRBV27,once,14,TRBJ1-2,TGTGCCAGCAGTTGGAGACAGGGAACTGCGGGCTACACCTTC,CASSWRQGTAGYTF
.,TRBV28,.,12,TRBJ2-7,TGTGCCAGCAGTTTTAGTACCTACGAGCAGTACTTC,CASSFSTYEQYF
.,TRBV6-1,.,14,TRBJ2-2,TGTGCCAGCAGTGTCGGGGGCCTCACCGGGGAGCTGTTTTTT,CASSVGGLTGELFF
TRBD2,TRBV4-1,.,16,TRBJ2-1,TGCGCCAGCAGCCAAATCCGGACTAGCGGGGGTAATGAGCAGTTCTTC,CASSQIRTSGGNEQFF
TRBD1,TRBV6-5,.,16,TRBJ1-5,TGTGCCAGCAGTTCCCACGGACAGGGGAGCAATCAGCCCCAGCATTTT,CASSSHGQGSNQPQHF
.,TRBV11-2,.,12,TRBJ1-6,TGTGCCAGCAGCTTAATAAATTCACCCCTCCACTTT,CASSLINSPLHF
.,TRBV6-5,.,15,TRBJ1-2,TGTGCCAGCAGGCAAGGGGCAGGGGATGCTTATGGCTACACCTTC,CASRQGAGDAYGYTF
.,TRBV10-3,once,14,TRBJ1-2,TGTGCCATCAGCGGTCCCCCAGGGGAAGGTGGCTACACCTTC,CAISGPPGEGGYTF
TRBD1,TRBV30,.,14,TRBJ1-4,TGTGCCTGGACCGTACAGGGGGCACTTGAAAAACTGTTTTTT,CAWTVQGALEKLFF
.,TRBV19,.,13,TRBJ1-2,TGTGCCAGTAGTTGGGGGGACGGTAGAGGCTACACCTTC,CASSWGDGRGYTF
.,TRBV19,.,15,TRBJ1-5,TGTGCCAGTGCTTCTTCTGGACAAATGATCGGGTCCCAGCATTTT,CASASSGQMIGSQHF
TRBD1,TRBV7-6,.,14,TRBJ1-5,TGTGCCAGCAGCTCGGACAGGGGATCGAGGCCCCAGCATTTT,CASSSDRGSRPQHF
TRBD2,TRBV19,.,15,TRBJ2-7,TGTGCCAGTAGTATAGATGAGGGACTAGCGGGGGAGCAGTACTTC,CASSIDEGLAGEQYF
.,TRBV28,.,16,TRBJ2-3,TGTGCCAGCAGTTTTTCAGGTGCTACGGACACAGATACGCAGTATTTT,CASSFSGATDTDTQYF
.,TRBV20-1,.,11,TRBJ2-7,TGCAGTGCTAGGGACGTCTACGAGCAGTACTTC,CSARDVYEQYF
.,TRBV6-4,.,16,TRBJ2-1,TGTGCCAGCAGCCACACACGGAAAAGCTCCTACAATGAGCAGTTCTTC,CASSHTRKSSYNEQFF
.,TRBV6-5,.,15,TRBJ1-2,TGTGCCAGCAGTTACTCGACAGGCAGTAACTATGGCTACACCTTC,CASSYSTGSNYGYTF
TRBD1,TRBV4-2,.,18,TRBJ1-4,TGTGCCAGCAGCCAAGGTGTGGGACAGGGACCATTAAATGAAAAACTGTTTTTT,CASSQGVGQGPLNEKLFF
TRBD1,TRBV6-1,.,14,TRBJ1-5,TGTGCCACTGGCCGGGACAGCATCAATCAGCCCCAGCATTTT,CATGRDSINQPQHF
TRBD1,TRBV30,.,14,TRBJ1-5,TGTGCCTGGAGGGGGACAGGGGCTGAGCAGCCCCAGCATTTT,CAWRGTGAEQPQHF
TRBD2,TRBV7-8,.,18,TRBJ2-1,TGTGCCAGCAGCTCCGTTGGAATAGCGGGGGGGGTCTACAATGAGCAGTTCTTC,CASSSVGIAGGVYNEQFF
TRBD2,TRBV9,.,15,TRBJ2-2,TGTGCCAGCAGCGTAGCGAGCGGGGTGGCCGGGGAGCTGTTTTTT,CASSVASGVAGELFF
TRBD1,TRBV6-5,.,15,TRBJ2-5,TGTGCCAGCAGGGCCCCCTGGGACAGCCAAGAGACCCAGTACTTC,CASRAPWDSQETQYF
.,TRBV6-5,.,14,TRBJ1-1,TGTGCCAGCAGTCCCCGGAGGGTTAACACTGAAGCTTTCTTT,CASSPRRVNTEAFF
.,TRBV2,.,15,TRBJ1-1,TGTGCCAGCAGTGTGTTGAGGGGCCCGAACACTGAAGCTTTCTTT,CASSVLRGPNTEAFF
TRBD1,TRBV4-1,.,17,TRBJ1-5,TGCGCCAGCAGCCAATCCGGGACAGGGTTAAGCAATCAGCCCCAGCATTTT,CASSQSGTGLSNQPQHF
TRBD1,TRBV29-1,.,13,TRBJ1-1,TGCAGCGTTGTTGTCGGACAGGCAAATGAAGCTTTCTTT,CSVVVGQANEAFF
.,TRBV19,.,15,TRBJ2-7,TGTGCCAGTAGTCTTACGGCGGACATTCCCTACGAGCAGTACTTC,CASSLTADIPYEQYF
.,TRBV11-2,.,12,TRBJ1-2,TGTGCCAGCAGCCAAACAGACTATGGCTACACCTTC,CASSQTDYGYTF
.,TRBV28,once,17,TRBJ1-4,TGTGCCAGCGCCACGGGGCGGGGGGTCACAACTAATGAAAAACTGTTTTTT,CASATGRGVTTNEKLFF
TRBD1,TRBV13,.,16,TRBJ2-7,TGTGCCAGCAGCTTTAACCGGGACAGGGAATCCTACGAGCAGTACTTC,CASSFNRDRESYEQYF
.,TRBV6-5,once,14,TRBJ2-4,TGTGCCAGCAGTTACTCGCGGGTAGAAAACATTCAGTACTTC,CASSYSRVENIQYF
.,TRBV5-1,.,15,TRBJ2-7,TGCGCCAGCAGCTTGCCACTAGAAAGGGCCTACGAGCAGTACTTC,CASSLPLERAYEQYF
.,TRBV30,.,14,TRBJ1-4,TGTGCCTGGGCCGAGACGGTGGCTAATGAAAAACTGTTTTTT,CAWAETVANEKLFF
.,TRBV10-3,once,11,TRBJ1-1,TGTGCCATCAGGGGGAACACTGAAGCTTTCTTT,CAIRGNTEAFF
.,TRBV29-1,.,11,TRBJ2-7,TGCAGCGTTGTACGCGGGTACGAGCAGTACTTC,CSVVRGYEQYF
TRBD2,TRBV30,.,12,TRBJ2-7,TGTGCCTCGACGGGGGGGCCCTACGAGCAGTACTTC,CASTGGPYEQYF
TRBD1,TRBV6-5,once,15,TRBJ2-7,TGTGCCAGCAGGTCCTGGGACAGGACTTTCTACGAGCAGTACTTC,CASRSWDRTFYEQYF
.,TRBV7-9,once,16,TRBJ1-4,TGTGCCAGCAGCCCCCTAGGGGGGGTATCGTGGGAAAAACTGTTTTTT,CASSPLGGVSWEKLFF
.,TRBV30,.,12,TRBJ1-5,TGTGCCTGGAGTGGGGGCAATCAGCCCCAGCATTTT,CAWSGGNQPQHF
TRBD1,TRBV7-6,.,15,TRBJ1-3,TGTGCCAGCAGCTCGGACAGGGTGACTGGAAACACCATATATTTT,CASSSDRVTGNTIYF
.,TRBV2,.,13,TRBJ2-1,TGTGCCAGCAGTTTGGGACCGTACAATGAGCAGTTCTTC,CASSLGPYNEQFF
.,TRBV29-1,.,11,TRBJ2-7,TGCAGCGCCGGACAAGCCTACGAGCAGTACTTC,CSAGQAYEQYF
.,TRBV4-1,once,12,TRBJ1-1,TGCGCCAGCAGCCGAGTGAACACTGAAGCTTTCTTT,CASSRVNTEAFF
.,TRBV30,.,15,TRBJ2-7,TGTGCCTGGAGTCTGGTCGGGACGTTAACCTACGAGCAGTACTTC,CAWSLVGTLTYEQYF
.,TRBV30,.,13,TRBJ1-1,TGTGCCTGGAGACAGGGCGAGGGGACTGAAGCTTTCTTT,CAWRQGEGTEAFF
.,TRBV4-2,.,17,TRBJ2-5,TGTGCCAGCAGCCAAGAGGTGGGGTCCCAAATCCAAGAGACCCAGTACTTC,CASSQEVGSQIQETQYF
.,TRBV6-5,.,15,TRBJ2-7,TGTGCCAGCAGCCGCCCTAGCTACGAGCATTACGAGCAGTACTTC,CASSRPSYEHYEQYF
.,TRBV6-6,.,15,TRBJ1-1,TGTGCCAGCAGCAAACAGGGTATGAGGACTCCTGAAGCTTTCTTT,CASSKQGMRTPEAFF